This TCR beta chain is drawn from a study of blood T cell repertoires in COVID-19. Overall study context: Acute and convalescent COVID-19 specimens originated in the United States, Italy and Spain. T cells, B-cell-depleted T cells, or PBMCs supplied cDNA or gDNA.

This CDR3 has 14 residues. After removal of 6 bases from V and 7 bases from J, the junction contained 6 bases not matched to a gene. Germline values: CDR1 SGHRS, CDR2 YFSETQ. In this sample, this clone turned up once. Per the original methods: Reference gene primer amplification yielded estimated nucleated cell counts. Produced via immunoSEQ multiplex PCR; TCRdb's table is partial and in-frame only. V and J calls plus clone size are reproduced from that table; the DNA served to infer D and trimming. The data contain about 290,000 clones, around 85% of them singletons. The chain joins TRBV5-1 to TRBJ2-1, with 11 bases identical to TRBD2. Sequencing was carried out using peripheral blood. This sequence was found in a woman aged 45 to 65 with active or convalescent COVID-19. The CDR3 DNA is TGCGCCAGCAAAGAACTAGCGGGAGAGAATGAGCAGTTCTTC. Its translation: CASKELAGENEQFF.